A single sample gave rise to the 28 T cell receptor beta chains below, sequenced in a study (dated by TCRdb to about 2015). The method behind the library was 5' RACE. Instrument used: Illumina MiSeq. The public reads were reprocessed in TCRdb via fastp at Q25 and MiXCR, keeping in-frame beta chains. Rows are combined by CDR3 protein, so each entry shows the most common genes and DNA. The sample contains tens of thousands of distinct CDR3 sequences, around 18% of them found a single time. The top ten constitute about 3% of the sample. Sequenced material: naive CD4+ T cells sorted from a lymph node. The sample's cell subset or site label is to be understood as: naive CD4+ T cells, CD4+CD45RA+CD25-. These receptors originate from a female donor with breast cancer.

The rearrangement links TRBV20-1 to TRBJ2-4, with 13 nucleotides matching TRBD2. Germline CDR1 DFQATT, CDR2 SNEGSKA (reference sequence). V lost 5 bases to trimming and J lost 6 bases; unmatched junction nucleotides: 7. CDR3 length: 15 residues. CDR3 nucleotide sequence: TGCAGTGCTGGCTCACTAGCGGGAGGGCCAAACATTCAGTACTTC. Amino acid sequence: CSAGSLAGGPNIQYF.

The DNA for the CDR3 is TGTGCCAGCACCTTGGGATTTCTGGTTGGCTACACCTTC. The encoded protein is CASTLGFLVGYTF. The genes are TRBV6-5 and TRBJ1-2; D gene ambiguous. The CDR3 is made up of 13 amino acids. The germline gives CDR1 MNHEY, CDR2 SVGAGI. The V gene lost 7 bases and the J gene lost 7 bases, with 16 bases spanning the gap.

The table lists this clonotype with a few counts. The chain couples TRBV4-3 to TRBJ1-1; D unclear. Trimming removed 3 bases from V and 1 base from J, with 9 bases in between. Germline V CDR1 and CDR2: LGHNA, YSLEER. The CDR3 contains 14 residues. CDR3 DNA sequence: TGCGCCAGCAGCCACAGCAGGACGAACACTGAAGCTTTCTTT. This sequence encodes CASSHSRTNTEAFF.

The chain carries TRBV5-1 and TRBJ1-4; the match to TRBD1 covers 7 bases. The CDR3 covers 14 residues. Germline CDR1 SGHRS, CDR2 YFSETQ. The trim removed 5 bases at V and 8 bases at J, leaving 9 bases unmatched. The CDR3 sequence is CASRRQGAEEKLFF. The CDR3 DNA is TGCGCCAGCAGGAGACAGGGAGCAGAGGAAAAACTGTTTTTT.

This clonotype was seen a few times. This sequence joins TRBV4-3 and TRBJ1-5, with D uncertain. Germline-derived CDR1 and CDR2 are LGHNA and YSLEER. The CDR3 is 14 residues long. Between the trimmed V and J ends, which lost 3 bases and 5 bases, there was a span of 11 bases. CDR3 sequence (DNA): TGCGCCAGCAGCCAGAACCCTGTCTATCAGCCCCAGCATTTT. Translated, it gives CASSQNPVYQPQHF.

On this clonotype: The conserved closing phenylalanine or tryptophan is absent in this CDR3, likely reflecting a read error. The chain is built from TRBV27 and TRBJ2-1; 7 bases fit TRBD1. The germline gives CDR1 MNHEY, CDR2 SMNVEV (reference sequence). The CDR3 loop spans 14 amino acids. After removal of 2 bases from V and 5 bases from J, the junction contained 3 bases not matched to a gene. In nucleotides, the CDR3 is TGTGCCAGCAGTTTAACCGACAGGGACAATGAGCAGTTCCTC. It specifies CASSLTDRDNEQFL.

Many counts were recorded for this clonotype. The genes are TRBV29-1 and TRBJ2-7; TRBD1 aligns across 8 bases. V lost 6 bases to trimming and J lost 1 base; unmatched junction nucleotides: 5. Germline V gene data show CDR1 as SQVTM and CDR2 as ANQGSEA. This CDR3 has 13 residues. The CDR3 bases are TGCAGCGTCGGACAGGGTGGGTCCTACGAGCAGTACTTC. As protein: CSVGQGGSYEQYF.

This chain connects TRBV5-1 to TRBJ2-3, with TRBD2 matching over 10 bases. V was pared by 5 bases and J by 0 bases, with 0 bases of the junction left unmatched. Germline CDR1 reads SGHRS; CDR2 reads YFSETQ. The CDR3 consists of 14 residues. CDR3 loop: CASRTSGSTDTQYF. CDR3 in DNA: TGCGCCAGCAGGACTAGCGGGAGCACAGATACGCAGTATTTT.

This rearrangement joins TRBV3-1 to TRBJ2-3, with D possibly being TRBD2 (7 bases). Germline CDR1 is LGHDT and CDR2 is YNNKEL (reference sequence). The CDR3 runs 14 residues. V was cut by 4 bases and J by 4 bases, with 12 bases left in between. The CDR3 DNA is TGTGCCAGCAGCCGAAAGGGGGGGTCAGATACGCAGTATTTT. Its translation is CASSRKGGSDTQYF.

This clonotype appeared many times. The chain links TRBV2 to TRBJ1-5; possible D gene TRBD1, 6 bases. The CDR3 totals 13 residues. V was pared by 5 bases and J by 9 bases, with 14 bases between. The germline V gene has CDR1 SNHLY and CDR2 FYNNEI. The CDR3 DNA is TGTGCCAGCAGTAGGACGGAAGGGGGGCCCCAGCATTTT. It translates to CASSRTEGGPQHF.

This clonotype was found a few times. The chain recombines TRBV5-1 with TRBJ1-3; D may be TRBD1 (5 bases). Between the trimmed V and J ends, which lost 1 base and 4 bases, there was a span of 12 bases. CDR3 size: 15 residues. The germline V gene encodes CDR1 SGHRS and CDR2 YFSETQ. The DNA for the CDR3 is TGCGCCAGCAGCTTGCCTGACAGCTTAGGAAACACCATATATTTT. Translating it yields CASSLPDSLGNTIYF.

The CDR3 here is CASSHRTGGDSPLHF. CDR3 in DNA: TGTGCCAGCAGCCATAGGACAGGGGGCGATTCACCCCTCCACTTT. The chain combines TRBV7-2 with TRBJ1-6, with TRBD1 identical over 11 bases. This CDR3 region has 15 residues. After removal of 5 bases from V and 8 bases from J, the junction contained 5 bases not matched to a gene. In germline, CDR1 is SGHTA, CDR2 FQGNSA.

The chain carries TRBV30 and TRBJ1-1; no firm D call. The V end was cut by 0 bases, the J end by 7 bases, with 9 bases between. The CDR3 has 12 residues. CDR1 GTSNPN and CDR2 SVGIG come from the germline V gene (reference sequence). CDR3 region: CAWSVSAVEAFF. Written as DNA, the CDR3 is TGTGCCTGGAGTGTATCGGCGGTTGAAGCTTTCTTT.

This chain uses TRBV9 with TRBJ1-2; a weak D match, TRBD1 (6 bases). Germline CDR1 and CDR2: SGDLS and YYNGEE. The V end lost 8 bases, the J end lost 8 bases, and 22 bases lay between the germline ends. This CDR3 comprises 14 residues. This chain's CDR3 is CASSPGGGAIGYTF. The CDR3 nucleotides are TGTGCCAGTTCTCCTGGAGGGGGGGCTATCGGCTACACCTTC.

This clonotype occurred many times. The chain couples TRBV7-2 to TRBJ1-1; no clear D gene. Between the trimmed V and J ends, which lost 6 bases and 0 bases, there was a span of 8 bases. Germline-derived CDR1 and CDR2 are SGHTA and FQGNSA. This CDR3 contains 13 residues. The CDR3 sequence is CASSWTVNTEAFF. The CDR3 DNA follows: TGTGCCAGCAGTTGGACCGTGAACACTGAAGCTTTCTTT.

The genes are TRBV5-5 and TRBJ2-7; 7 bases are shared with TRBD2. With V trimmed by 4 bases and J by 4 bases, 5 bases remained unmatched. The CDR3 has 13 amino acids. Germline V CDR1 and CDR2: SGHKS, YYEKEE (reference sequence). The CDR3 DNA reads TGTGCCAGCAGCGGACTAGAGTTTTACGAGCAGTACTTC. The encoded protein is CASSGLEFYEQYF.

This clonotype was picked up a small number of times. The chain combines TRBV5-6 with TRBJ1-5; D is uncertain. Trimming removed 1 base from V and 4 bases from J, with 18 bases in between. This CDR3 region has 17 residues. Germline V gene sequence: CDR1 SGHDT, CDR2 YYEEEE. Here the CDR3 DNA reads TGTGCCAGCAGCTTGTGGGAGGGAGGTTGGGGTAATCAGCCCCAGCATTTT. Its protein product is CASSLWEGGWGNQPQHF.

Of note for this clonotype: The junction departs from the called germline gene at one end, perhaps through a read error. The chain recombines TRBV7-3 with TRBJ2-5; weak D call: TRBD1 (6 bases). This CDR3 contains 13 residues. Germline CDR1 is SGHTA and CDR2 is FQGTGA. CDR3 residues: CASSLTLGTTLYF. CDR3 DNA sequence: TGTGCCAGCAGCTTAACGTTAGGGACAACCCTGTACTTC.

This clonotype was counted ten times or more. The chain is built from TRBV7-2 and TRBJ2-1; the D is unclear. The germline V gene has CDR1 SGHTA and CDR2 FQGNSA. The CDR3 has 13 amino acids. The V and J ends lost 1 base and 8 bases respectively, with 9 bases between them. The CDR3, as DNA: TGTGCCAGCAGCTTAGTGGGTGGCGATGAGCAGTTCTTC. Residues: CASSLVGGDEQFF.

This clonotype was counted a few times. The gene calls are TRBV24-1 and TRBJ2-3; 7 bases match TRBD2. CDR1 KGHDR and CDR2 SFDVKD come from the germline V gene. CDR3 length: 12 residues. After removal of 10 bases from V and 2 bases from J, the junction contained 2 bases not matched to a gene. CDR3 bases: TGTGCCACGCGGGGGAACACAGATACGCAGTATTTT. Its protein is CATRGNTDTQYF.

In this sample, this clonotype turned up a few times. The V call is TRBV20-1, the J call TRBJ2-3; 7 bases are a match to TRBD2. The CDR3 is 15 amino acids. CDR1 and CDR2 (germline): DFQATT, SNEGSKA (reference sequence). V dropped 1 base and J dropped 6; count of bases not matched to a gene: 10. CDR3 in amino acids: CSARGWGGIGDTQYF. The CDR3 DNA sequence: TGCAGTGCTAGAGGGTGGGGAGGGATCGGGGATACGCAGTATTTT.

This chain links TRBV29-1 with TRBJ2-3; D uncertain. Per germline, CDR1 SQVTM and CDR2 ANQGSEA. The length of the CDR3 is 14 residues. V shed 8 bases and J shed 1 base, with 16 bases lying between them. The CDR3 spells CSTGDSVGTDTQYF. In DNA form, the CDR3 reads TGCAGCACTGGCGACTCTGTCGGCACAGATACGCAGTATTTT.

CDR3 coding DNA: TGTGCCAGCGGGACAGGGAACGATGGCTACACCTTC. This encodes CASGTGNDGYTF. The chain joins TRBV7-3 to TRBJ1-2; 9 nucleotides line up with TRBD1. The CDR3 has 12 amino acids. Trimming cost V 8 bases and J 6 bases; bases outside gene matches: 4. Germline-derived CDR1 and CDR2 are SGHTA and FQGTGA.

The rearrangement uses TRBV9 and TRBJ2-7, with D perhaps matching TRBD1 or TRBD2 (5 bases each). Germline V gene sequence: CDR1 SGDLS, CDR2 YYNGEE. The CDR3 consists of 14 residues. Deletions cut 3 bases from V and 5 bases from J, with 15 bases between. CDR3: CASSAGDRRDEQYF. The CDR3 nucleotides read TGTGCCAGCAGCGCCGGGGACCGGCGAGACGAGCAGTACTTC.

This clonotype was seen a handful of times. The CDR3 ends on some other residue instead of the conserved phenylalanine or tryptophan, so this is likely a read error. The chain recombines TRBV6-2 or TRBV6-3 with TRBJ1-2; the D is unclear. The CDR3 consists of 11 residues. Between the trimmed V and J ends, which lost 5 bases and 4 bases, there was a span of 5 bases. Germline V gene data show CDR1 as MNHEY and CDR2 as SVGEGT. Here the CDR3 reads CASSRSYGYTL. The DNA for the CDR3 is TGTGCCAGCAGTCGGTCCTATGGCTACACCCTC.

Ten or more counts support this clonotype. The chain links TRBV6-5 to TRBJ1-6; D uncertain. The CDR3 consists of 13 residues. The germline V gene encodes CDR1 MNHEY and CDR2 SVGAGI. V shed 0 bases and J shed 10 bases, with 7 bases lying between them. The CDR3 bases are TGTGCCAGCAGTTACTCCGGAAAGTCACCCCTCCACTTT. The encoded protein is CASSYSGKSPLHF.

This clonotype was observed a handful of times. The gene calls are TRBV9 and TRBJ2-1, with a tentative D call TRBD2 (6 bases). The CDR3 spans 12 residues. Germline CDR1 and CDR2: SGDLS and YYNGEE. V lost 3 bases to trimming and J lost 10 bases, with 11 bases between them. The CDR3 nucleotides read TGTGCCAGCAGCGGTTTTCGGGGGGAGCAGTTCTTC. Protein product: CASSGFRGEQFF.

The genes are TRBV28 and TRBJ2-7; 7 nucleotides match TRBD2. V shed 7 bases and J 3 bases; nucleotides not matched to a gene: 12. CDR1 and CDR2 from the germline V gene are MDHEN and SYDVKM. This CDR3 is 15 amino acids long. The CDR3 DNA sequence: TGTGCCAGCATCACTAGTGGGACTAAGGTCTACGAGCAGTACTTC. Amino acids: CASITSGTKVYEQYF.